A single sample gave rise to the 27 T cell receptor beta chains below, sequenced in a study of regulatory T cells in long-lasting Graves disease. Library construction for TCR beta used iRepertoire HTBI primers and Arm-PCR of CDR3 regions. MiXCR was run by TCRdb on the multiplex PCR reads, yielding one entry per CDR3 protein. This sample carries 400,000 to 500,000 distinct CDR3 sequences, about 21% of them seen once, and the ten largest clones take roughly an eighth. Time point in this sample: persistent/refractory GD, antithyroid drugs over 5 years with positive TRAb. There was RNA extracted from PBMCs, and the TCR library was made from it. Sample: peripheral blood mononuclear cells (PBMCs), taken when the disease was refractory, from a patient treated with antithyroid drugs. These receptor sequences come from a female donor with Graves disease.

Worth noting for this clonotype: This may stem from a read error, because a much larger clone lies one nucleotide away. This chain connects TRBV2 to TRBJ1-5; possibly TRBD1 for D (6 bases). Per germline, CDR1 SNHLY and CDR2 FYNNEI. CDR3 length: 13 residues. The CDR3, as DNA: TGTGCCAGCAGTGGACAGGACAATCGGCCCCAGCATTTT. Amino acid sequence: CASSGQDNRPQHF.

The chain carries TRBV7-9 and TRBJ2-3, with no clear D. CDR3 length: 15 residues. The V and J ends lost 5 bases and 5 bases respectively, with 17 bases between them. Germline V CDR1 and CDR2: SEHNR, FQNEAQ (reference sequence). The CDR3 here is CASSPPFRNGDTQYF. As DNA, the CDR3 is TGTGCCAGCAGCCCCCCTTTCAGGAATGGAGATACGCAGTATTTT.

This clonotype was seen only a few times. J is TRBJ2-2 and V is TRBV7-9; possible D gene TRBD2, 6 bases. Germline CDR1 SEHNR, CDR2 FQNEAQ (reference sequence). Between the trimmed V and J ends, which lost 1 base and 7 bases, there was a span of 19 bases. This CDR3 has 17 residues. In nucleotides, the CDR3 is TGTGCCAGCAGCTTAGGGGAGGCACTAGCTCCGGTCGGGGAGCTGTTTTTT. Its protein is CASSLGEALAPVGELFF. Filled out from reference TRBV7-9 and TRBJ2-2, the complete variable domain reads DTGVSQNPRHKITKRGQNVTFRCDPISEHNRLYWYRQTLGQGPEFLTYFQNEAQLEKSRLLSDRFSAERPKGSFSTLEIQRTEQGDSAMYLCASSLGEALAPVGELFFGEGSRLTVL.

This chain connects TRBV29-1 to TRBJ2-7, with 7 bases matching TRBD1. The V segment lost 7 bases and the J segment 4 bases; nucleotides outside the gene matches: 7. In germline, CDR1 is SQVTM, CDR2 ANQGSEA. The CDR3 loop spans 12 amino acids. The CDR3 loop reads CSARQGGYEQYF. CDR3 sequence (DNA): TGCAGCGCGCGACAGGGCGGATACGAGCAGTACTTC.

In this sample, this clonotype turned up many times. The gene calls are TRBV19 and TRBJ1-5, with 10 bases aligning to TRBD1. Trimming removed 6 bases from V and 7 bases from J; junction bases left unmatched: 9. Germline V gives CDR1 LNHDA, CDR2 SQIVND (reference sequence). The CDR3 has 15 amino acids. The CDR3 DNA reads TGTGCCAGTAGACCACACGGGGACAGGGGACAGCCCCAGCATTTT. This codes for CASRPHGDRGQPQHF.

This clonotype came up many times. The chain uses TRBV6-1 and TRBJ1-1; D is unclear. CDR1 and CDR2 (germline): MNHNS, SASEGT. Deletions cut 6 bases from V and 0 bases from J, with 14 bases between. The CDR3 spans 15 residues. The CDR3 bases are TGTGCCAGCAGATCAGAGGTGAGCGTGAACACTGAAGCTTTCTTT. This codes for CASRSEVSVNTEAFF.

The rearrangement links TRBV30 to TRBJ1-5; D is unresolved. Germline lookup yields CDR1 GTSNPN and CDR2 SVGIG (reference sequence). This CDR3 is 13 amino acids long. Trimming pared 0 bases from V and 2 bases from J, leaving 5 bases between. The CDR3 nucleotides read TGTGCCTGGAGTGTCGCGGGCAATCAGCCCCAGCATTTT. Translating gives CAWSVAGNQPQHF.

This chain connects TRBV28 to TRBJ1-5; D may be TRBD1 (5 bases). Trimming took 4 bases from V and 5 from J, leaving 18 bases between them. CDR1 MDHEN and CDR2 SYDVKM come from the germline V gene. The CDR3 runs to 16 residues. DNA for the CDR3: TGTGCCAGCAGTTCGCAGAAGGGGAAGGGCGATCAGCCCCAGCATTTT. Translation: CASSSQKGKGDQPQHF. Filled out from reference TRBV28 and TRBJ1-5, the complete variable domain reads DVKVTQSSRYLVKRTGEKVFLECVQDMDHENMFWYRQDPGLGLRLIYFSYDVKMKEKGDIPEGYSVSREKKERFSLILESASTNQTSMYLCASSSQKGKGDQPQHFGDGTRLSIL.

About this clonotype itself: A far larger clone is just one base off, so this is likely a read error. V and J are TRBV28 and TRBJ2-4, with 10 bases matching TRBD2. Judging by the DNA end, TRBJ2-5 fits better; the J call may be wrong. CDR1 is MDHEN and CDR2 is SYDVKM in the germline V gene. This CDR3 is built from 15 residues. CDR3 protein: CASSFGLAGEATQYF. DNA for the CDR3: TGTGCCAGCAGTTTCGGGCTAGCGGGAGAAGCGACCCAGTACTTC.

V usage is TRBV2 and J usage is TRBJ2-3; D perhaps matches TRBD2 (6 bases). The CDR3 has 15 residues. The germline V gene encodes CDR1 SNHLY and CDR2 FYNNEI. With 6 bases removed from V and 4 bases from J, the gap between germline ends came to 17 bases. The CDR3 sequence is CASSPGLWESDTQYF. The CDR3 nucleotides read TGTGCCAGCAGCCCGGGACTCTGGGAATCAGATACGCAGTATTTT.

This clonotype was observed a few times. J is TRBJ2-1 and V is TRBV20-1; 12 bases agree with TRBD2. The CDR3 sequence is 17 residues long. The ends lost 1 base at V and 8 bases at J; junction bases unmatched: 12. Germline CDR1 reads DFQATT; CDR2 reads SNEGSKA (reference sequence). CDR3 loop: CSARVLAGGLNSDEQFF. The CDR3 nucleotides are TGCAGTGCTAGAGTCCTAGCGGGAGGGCTAAATAGTGATGAGCAGTTCTTC.

This clonotype was observed many times. The chain employs TRBV2 and TRBJ2-2; D is unresolved. V was cut by 4 bases and J by 3 bases, with 9 bases left in between. This CDR3 comprises 14 residues. CDR1 SNHLY and CDR2 FYNNEI come from the germline V gene. Here the CDR3 reads CASSARRDTGELFF. The CDR3 DNA reads TGTGCCAGCAGTGCCAGACGAGACACCGGGGAGCTGTTTTTT.

There are many counts of this clonotype. The J gene is TRBJ2-6, the V gene TRBV12-3 or TRBV12-4; D unclear. The ends were cut back, 3 bases at V and 2 bases at J, with 8 bases in the middle. The CDR3 is 15 residues long. CDR3 in amino acids: CASSFLQPGANVLTF. CDR3 bases: TGTGCCAGCAGTTTCCTCCAGCCTGGGGCCAACGTCCTGACTTTC.

Only a few counts were recorded for this clonotype. The CDR3 here is CASSLLETEQYF. The CDR3 nucleotides read TGTGCCAGTAGCCTCCTCGAAACCGAGCAGTACTTC. The chain couples TRBV11-1 to TRBJ2-7, with no clear D. Germline CDR1 and CDR2: SGHAT and FQDESV (reference sequence). The CDR3 sequence is 12 residues long. The V gene lost 9 bases and the J gene lost 6 bases, with 15 bases spanning the gap.

This clonotype was detected ten times or more. The chain combines TRBV28 with TRBJ1-4, with 10 bases lining up with TRBD1. The CDR3 is 17 residues long. J lost 1 base, V lost 2 bases, and 4 bases had no gene match. Per the germline V gene, CDR1 is MDHEN and CDR2 is SYDVKM. The CDR3 here is CASSLRQGAVTNEKLFF. In DNA, the CDR3 is TGTGCCAGCAGTTTAAGACAGGGGGCGGTAACTAATGAAAAACTGTTTTTT. Drawing the rest from reference TRBV28 and TRBJ1-4, the complete variable domain is DVKVTQSSRYLVKRTGEKVFLECVQDMDHENMFWYRQDPGLGLRLIYFSYDVKMKEKGDIPEGYSVSREKKERFSLILESASTNQTSMYLCASSLRQGAVTNEKLFFGSGTQLSVL.

This clonotype was seen repeatedly, ten times or more. The rearrangement links TRBV12-3 or TRBV12-4 to TRBJ1-2; TRBD1 matches at 8 bases. The CDR3 sequence is 14 residues long. The V segment lost 6 bases and the J segment 8 bases; nucleotides outside the gene matches: 11. CDR3 sequence reads: CASSSSDRARGYTF. Here the CDR3 DNA reads TGTGCCAGCAGCTCCTCGGACAGGGCCCGGGGCTACACCTTC.

The chain uses TRBV12-3 or TRBV12-4 and TRBJ2-1; 7 positions agree with TRBD1. Trimming at V came to 6 bases and at J to 5 bases, leaving 7 bases not matched to a gene. CDR3 length: 14 amino acids. The CDR3 protein is CASRPGQINNEQFF. CDR3 in DNA: TGTGCCAGCAGACCGGGACAGATTAACAATGAGCAGTTCTTC.

The table lists this clonotype with many counts. This sequence joins TRBV11-2 and TRBJ1-2; perhaps TRBD1 as D (5 bases). This CDR3 is 11 amino acids long. V lost 8 bases, J lost 4 bases, and 8 bases lay in between. The germline gives CDR1 SGHAT, CDR2 FQNNGV. The CDR3 region is CASGQGYGYTF. The DNA of the CDR3 is TGTGCCAGCGGGCAGGGCTATGGCTACACCTTC.

This clonotype was recorded many times. The chain has TRBV24-1 and TRBJ1-2; 8 positions match TRBD1. Germline values: CDR1 KGHDR, CDR2 SFDVKD. This CDR3 is 15 amino acids long. After removal of 5 bases from V and 3 bases from J, the junction contained 7 bases not matched to a gene. CDR3 nucleotides: TGTGCCACCAGTGGATCCGGGACAGGAGACTATGGCTACACCTTC. Protein product: CATSGSGTGDYGYTF.

The chain employs TRBV15 and TRBJ2-7, with D possibly matching TRBD2 (5 bases). There are 16 residues in the CDR3. The V and J ends lost 2 bases and 1 base respectively, with 15 bases between them. Per germline, CDR1 LNHNV and CDR2 YYDKDF (reference sequence). The CDR3 bases are TGTGCCACCAGCAGATCCGGAGGAACCCTATCCTACGAGCAGTACTTC. Protein: CATSRSGGTLSYEQYF.

This clonotype was observed a few times. The chain recombines TRBV10-2 with TRBJ2-7; 7 positions match TRBD1. The CDR3 consists of 14 residues. V lost 6 bases, J lost 2 bases, and 7 bases stayed unmatched. Germline V lookup: CDR1 WSHSY, CDR2 SAAADI. In DNA form, the CDR3 reads TGCGCCAGCAGCGCTGGGACAGTACCCTACGAGCAGTACTTC. This gives the protein CASSAGTVPYEQYF.

The rearrangement joins TRBV6-2 or TRBV6-3 to TRBJ1-6, with D possibly being TRBD1 (5 bases). Deletions cut 0 bases from V and 0 bases from J, with 12 bases between. The CDR3 is 18 residues long. Germline assignment: CDR1 MNHEY and CDR2 SVGEGT. The CDR3 here is CASSYSGQGSSYNSPLHF. CDR3 nucleotide sequence: TGTGCCAGCAGTTACTCGGGGCAGGGCAGCTCCTATAATTCACCCCTCCACTTT.

The chain carries TRBV19 and TRBJ1-5, with 10 bases that match TRBD1. The CDR3 extends over 17 amino acids. Germline V lookup: CDR1 LNHDA, CDR2 SQIVND (reference sequence). V shed 6 bases, J shed 4 bases, and the junction held 12 bases outside the gene matches. The CDR3 spells CASSPTPDRGRNQPQHF. The CDR3 DNA follows: TGTGCCAGTAGCCCGACTCCCGACAGGGGGCGAAATCAGCCCCAGCATTTT. Full variable domain (remainder filled in from reference TRBV19 and TRBJ1-5): DGGITQSPKYLFRKEGQNVTLSCEQNLNHDAMYWYRQDPGQGLRLIYYSQIVNDFQKGDIAEGYSVSREKKESFPLTVTSAQKNPTAFYLCASSPTPDRGRNQPQHFGDGTRLSIL.

At least ten counts were recorded for this clonotype. The chain recombines TRBV12-3 or TRBV12-4 with TRBJ2-2; TRBD2 matches at 9 bases. The CDR3 is 16 residues long. V shed 1 base and J 5 bases; nucleotides not matched to a gene: 5. The CDR3: CASSLGGRARTGELFF. The CDR3 DNA follows: TGTGCCAGCAGTTTAGGCGGGAGGGCCCGTACCGGGGAGCTGTTTTTT.

For this clonotype: The junction and the germline gene differ at one end; a read error may be behind it. This chain connects TRBV5-1 to TRBJ2-2; 7 nucleotides line up with TRBD1. The CDR3 has 17 amino acids. In germline, CDR1 is SGHRS, CDR2 YFSETQ. The CDR3 bases are TGTGCCAGCAGCCCACAGGGGACGCGGTCGGTGATCGGGGAGCTGTTTTTT. Amino acid sequence: CASSPQGTRSVIGELFF.

The rearrangement joins TRBV9 to TRBJ2-3, with TRBD2 matching 10 bases. Germline V gives CDR1 SGDLS, CDR2 YYNGEE. V lost 3 bases to trimming and J lost 6 bases; unmatched junction nucleotides: 7. CDR3 length: 15 amino acids. CDR3 nucleotide sequence: TGTGCCAGCAGCGCAACCGGGACTAGCGTCGATACGCAGTATTTT. This codes for CASSATGTSVDTQYF.

This clonotype was counted ten times or more. Written as DNA, the CDR3 is TGCGCCAGCAGCCAAGTTCTCCTAGCTGGCGGGGAGCTGTTTTTT. Its protein is CASSQVLLAGGELFF. The chain uses TRBV4-1 and TRBJ2-2, with D possibly matching TRBD2 (5 bases). Germline V lookup: CDR1 MGHRA, CDR2 YSYEKL. This CDR3 is 15 amino acids long. V shed 1 base and J shed 7 bases, with 13 bases lying between them.